A single sample gave rise to the 32 T cell receptor beta chains below, sequenced in a study of T cells of healthy individuals. TCRdb called the 5' RACE reads again in MiXCR, with one record for every CDR3 protein. Of around 63,000 distinct CDR3 sequences listed, around 15% are singletons. The origin of the receptors is a human donor in good health.

The table lists this clonotype with many counts. The chain is built from TRBV28 and TRBJ1-3; no reliable D call. The CDR3 has 14 residues. Trimming removed 5 bases at V and 0 bases at J, with 8 bases between. From germline, CDR1 is MDHEN and CDR2 SYDVKM. CDR3 DNA sequence: TGTGCCAGCAGTCAGACCAACTCTGGAAACACCATATATTTT. Translating gives CASSQTNSGNTIYF.

This clonotype has only a few counts. The chain combines TRBV4-2 with TRBJ2-7; D is unclear. Trimming cost V 4 bases and J 1 base, with 11 bases left between them. Germline V gene data show CDR1 as LGHNA and CDR2 as YNFKEQ. The CDR3 extends over 14 amino acids. The CDR3 region has the DNA TGTGCCAGCAGCCTAACGGCTGCGTCCTACGAGCAGTACTTC. Translation: CASSLTAASYEQYF.

This clonotype was detected many times. V and J are TRBV18 and TRBJ2-5, with D perhaps matching TRBD2 (6 bases). The germline V gene encodes CDR1 KGHSH and CDR2 LQKENI. V was cut by 1 base and J by 4 bases, with 13 bases left in between. The CDR3 has 15 amino acids. Here the CDR3 reads CASSPLSGRSETQYF. The CDR3 DNA sequence: TGTGCCAGCTCACCACTCTCCGGGAGATCAGAGACCCAGTACTTC.

The chain recombines TRBV29-1 with TRBJ2-3; no clear D gene. The CDR3 loop spans 13 amino acids. Germline CDR1 and CDR2: SQVTM and ANQGSEA. V was cut by 4 bases and J by 4 bases, with 12 bases left in between. CDR3 loop: CSVASLMSDTQYF. The CDR3 DNA reads TGCAGCGTTGCCTCATTAATGTCAGATACGCAGTATTTT.

The chain has TRBV19 and TRBJ2-1; TRBD1 aligns across 7 bases. This CDR3 is built from 15 residues. CDR1 and CDR2 (germline): LNHDA, SQIVND (reference sequence). V lost 1 base to trimming and J lost 5 bases; unmatched junction nucleotides: 5. CDR3 nucleotide sequence: TGTGCCAGTAGTATAGTGGGGACAGCGAACAATGAGCAGTTCTTC. Translated, it gives CASSIVGTANNEQFF. The full variable domain, rest sourced from reference TRBV19 and TRBJ2-1, is DGGITQSPKYLFRKEGQNVTLSCEQNLNHDAMYWYRQDPGQGLRLIYYSQIVNDFQKGDIAEGYSVSREKKESFPLTVTSAQKNPTAFYLCASSIVGTANNEQFFGPGTRLTVL.

The chain recombines TRBV6-5 with TRBJ2-4, with D possibly TRBD2 on 6 matching bases. The CDR3 covers 16 residues. From germline, CDR1 is MNHEY and CDR2 SVGAGI. V lost 0 bases, J lost 0 bases, and 9 bases lay in between. The CDR3 sequence: CASSYSEGLAKNIQYF. CDR3 DNA sequence: TGTGCCAGCAGTTACTCGGAGGGACTAGCCAAAAACATTCAGTACTTC.

This clonotype has only a few counts. The gene calls are TRBV24-1 and TRBJ2-1; perhaps D is TRBD1 or TRBD2 (5 bases each). The CDR3 is 16 residues long. CDR1 and CDR2 from the germline V gene are KGHDR and SFDVKD. V lost 1 base and J 2 bases, leaving 11 bases between the germline ends. In nucleotides, the CDR3 is TGTGCCACCAGTGATTTCGGGGCAGGAGCCTACAATGAGCAGTTCTTC. Its protein is CATSDFGAGAYNEQFF.

V usage is TRBV5-1 and J usage is TRBJ1-2; D is ambiguous. V lost 2 bases to trimming and J lost 3 bases, with 8 bases between them. The length of the CDR3 is 13 residues. Per germline, CDR1 SGHRS and CDR2 YFSETQ. The CDR3 spells CASSFTADYGYTF. For the CDR3, the DNA is TGCGCCAGCAGCTTCACAGCTGACTATGGCTACACCTTC.

This clonotype was seen repeatedly, ten times or more. The chain recombines TRBV6-5 with TRBJ1-2; 7 nucleotides line up with TRBD1. Trimming at V came to 5 bases and at J to 5 bases, leaving 8 bases not matched to a gene. Germline V gene data show CDR1 as MNHEY and CDR2 as SVGAGI. CDR3 length: 14 residues. The CDR3 nucleotides read TGTGCCAGCAGTGGGGGGGACAGTCGTTATGGCTACACCTTC. It specifies CASSGGDSRYGYTF.

This clonotype was recorded a few times. The chain has TRBV6-5 and TRBJ1-6; D unresolved. With 6 bases removed from V and 8 bases from J, the gap between germline ends came to 8 bases. CDR1 is MNHEY and CDR2 is SVGAGI in the germline V gene. CDR3 length: 12 residues. The CDR3 loop is CASRPGDSPLHF. In DNA form, the CDR3 reads TGTGCCAGCAGGCCTGGGGATTCACCCCTCCACTTT.

This clonotype came up many times. The chain carries TRBV29-1 and TRBJ2-7; TRBD1 aligns across 9 bases. The germline V gene has CDR1 SQVTM and CDR2 ANQGSEA. The junction had 9 bases not matched to a gene; V was cut back by 7 bases and J by 2 bases. The CDR3 has 14 residues. This chain's CDR3 is CSAKPRDRAYEQYF. The CDR3 DNA sequence: TGCAGCGCTAAACCCCGGGACAGGGCCTACGAGCAGTACTTC.

This chain links TRBV12-3 or TRBV12-4 with TRBJ2-1; tentative D call: TRBD2 (5 bases). CDR3 length: 15 amino acids. V gave up 6 bases and J gave up 0 bases, with 12 bases separating them. The CDR3 region has the DNA TGTGCCAGCAGCCCACTAGGGAGCTCCTACAATGAGCAGTTCTTC. Its protein is CASSPLGSSYNEQFF.

This clonotype is labeled as medium-sized (0.01 to 0.1%). The chain links TRBV20-1 to TRBJ1-2; TRBD1 is a possible D gene (6 bases). The CDR3 is 14 amino acids. CDR1 is DFQATT and CDR2 is SNEGSKA in the germline V gene (reference sequence). The V and J ends lost 4 bases and 4 bases respectively, with 16 bases between them. CDR3 in DNA: TGCAGTGCTACGGGGGCCCGGGGAGGCTATGGCTACACCTTC. This translates into CSATGARGGYGYTF.

At least ten counts were recorded for this clonotype. The chain uses TRBV27 and TRBJ1-1; no definite D call. The length of the CDR3 is 15 residues. Germline V lookup: CDR1 MNHEY, CDR2 SMNVEV (reference sequence). Trimming took 3 bases from V and 3 from J, leaving 14 bases between them. The CDR3 protein is CASSLLKVRDTEAFF. CDR3 nucleotide sequence: TGTGCCAGCAGTTTGTTAAAGGTTAGGGACACTGAAGCTTTCTTT.

This clonotype turned up a few times. V and J are TRBV7-6 and TRBJ2-4; TRBD1 or TRBD2 may be the D gene (6 bases each). The CDR3 extends over 17 amino acids. V was trimmed by 0 bases and J by 2 bases, leaving 14 bases between them. CDR1 is SGHVS, CDR2 FNYEAQ, per germline. CDR3 residues: CASSLAPGGGSKNIQYF. DNA for the CDR3: TGTGCCAGCAGCTTAGCGCCCGGGGGCGGTTCCAAAAACATTCAGTACTTC.

This clonotype was observed many times. The rearrangement uses TRBV12-3 or TRBV12-4 and TRBJ1-4; D is ambiguous. The CDR3 has 16 amino acids. V was trimmed by 6 bases and J by 0 bases, leaving 14 bases between them. The CDR3 DNA sequence: TGTGCCAGCAGCCGAAAGGTTGTTGCAACTAATGAAAAACTGTTTTTT. Protein sequence: CASSRKVVATNEKLFF.

This clonotype was picked up a small number of times. The V gene is TRBV27, the J gene TRBJ2-1, with D perhaps given as TRBD1 or TRBD2 (5 bases each). Germline V lookup: CDR1 MNHEY, CDR2 SMNVEV (reference sequence). Trimming cost V 5 bases and J 2 bases, with 16 bases left between them. The CDR3 covers 16 residues. CDR3 in amino acids: CASSPPPGPAYNEQFF. Written as DNA, the CDR3 is TGTGCCAGCAGTCCCCCTCCGGGACCTGCCTACAATGAGCAGTTCTTC.

This clonotype was detected ten times or more. The gene calls are TRBV7-2 and TRBJ2-7; D might be TRBD2 (6 bases). There are 17 residues in the CDR3. CDR1 is SGHTA and CDR2 is FQGNSA in the germline V gene. The germline V and J ends were trimmed by 1 base and 2 bases, with 18 bases remaining between them. As DNA, the CDR3 is TGTGCCAGCAGCTTAGGGGTGGGTAGCGGAAATACCTACGAGCAGTACTTC. Protein product: CASSLGVGSGNTYEQYF.

This clonotype was seen only a few times. This chain connects TRBV10-3 to TRBJ2-5; no definite D call. Germline V CDR1 and CDR2: ENHRY, SYGVKD. V lost 4 bases and J lost 2, with 5 bases in between. The CDR3 spans 12 residues. DNA of the CDR3: TGTGCCATCAGTGTCGGGCAAGAGACCCAGTACTTC. This codes for CAISVGQETQYF.

This clonotype came up a few times. The genes are TRBV7-9 and TRBJ1-1; D not resolved. V lost 0 bases and J lost 2, with 7 bases in between. The CDR3 spans 14 residues. Germline V gene lookup returns CDR1 SEHNR and CDR2 FQNEAQ (reference sequence). The CDR3 region has the DNA TGTGCCAGCAGCTTAGCCCCAGGCAACACTGAAGCTTTCTTT. This sequence encodes CASSLAPGNTEAFF.

This clonotype came up many times. The gene calls are TRBV19 and TRBJ2-7, with 13 bases fitting TRBD2. Germline CDR1 LNHDA, CDR2 SQIVND (reference sequence). CDR3 length: 16 amino acids. V lost 4 bases to trimming and J lost 3 bases; unmatched junction nucleotides: 6. The CDR3 DNA reads as TGTGCCAGTAGTACTCCCCGGACTAGCGGGAGCTACGAGCAGTACTTC. Translation gives CASSTPRTSGSYEQYF.

This clonotype came up a few times. The chain has TRBV6-2 or TRBV6-3 and TRBJ2-2, with 7 bases that match TRBD1. From germline, CDR1 is MNHEY and CDR2 SVGEGT. J lost 7 bases, V lost 6 bases, and 11 bases had no gene match. This CDR3 spans 15 amino acids. The CDR3 coding sequence is TGTGCCAGCAGCTACATCAGACAGGGCCACGGGGAGCTGTTTTTT. Translating it yields CASSYIRQGHGELFF.

The V call is TRBV7-8, the J call TRBJ2-1; D is unresolved. The CDR3 has 11 amino acids. Trimming stripped 3 bases from V and 8 bases from J, with 5 bases between. In germline, CDR1 is SGHVS, CDR2 FQNEAQ. The CDR3 reads CASSFSDEQFF. The CDR3 DNA is TGTGCCAGCAGCTTTTCCGATGAGCAGTTCTTC.

The CDR3 loop is CASRDGSSGNTIYF. CDR3 sequence (DNA): TGTGCCAGCAGGGACGGAAGCTCTGGAAACACCATATATTTT. V and J are TRBV5-4 and TRBJ1-3, with unresolved D. This CDR3 is 14 amino acids long. The germline gives CDR1 SGHNT, CDR2 YYREEE (reference sequence). Trimming took 5 bases from V and 0 from J, leaving 9 bases between them.

The J gene is TRBJ2-7, the V gene TRBV20-1, with unresolved D. The germline V and J ends were trimmed by 4 bases and 1 base, with 8 bases remaining between them. CDR3 length equals 12 residues. The germline V gene encodes CDR1 DFQATT and CDR2 SNEGSKA (reference sequence). The CDR3 sequence is CSATGRSYEQYF. The CDR3 DNA is TGCAGTGCTACTGGACGATCCTACGAGCAGTACTTC.

This clonotype appeared many times. The junction differs from germline at one of its ends, possibly a read error. The V and J genes are TRBV30 and TRBJ2-7, with D perhaps matching TRBD2 (6 bases). The CDR3 spans 13 residues. Germline V gene lookup returns CDR1 GTSNPN and CDR2 SVGIG (reference sequence). This CDR3 reads CAWTTIEGLPPTF. The CDR3 DNA follows: TGTGCCTGGACCACAATAGAGGGACTCCCGCCGACATTC. Full variable domain (outside the CDR3, taken from reference TRBV30 and TRBJ2-7): SQTIHQWPATLVQPVGSPLSLECTVEGTSNPNLYWYRQAAGRGLQLLFYSVGIGQISSEVPQNLSASRPQDRQFILSSKKLLLSDSGFYLCAWTTIEGLPPTFGPGTRLTVT.

This clonotype has ten or more counts. This rearrangement joins TRBV20-1 to TRBJ2-7; unclear D gene. This CDR3 is 15 amino acids long. Germline V gene data show CDR1 as DFQATT and CDR2 as SNEGSKA (reference sequence). The V end was cut by 0 bases, the J end by 2 bases, with 14 bases between. The CDR3 spells CSARDSGLGPYEQYF. In nucleotides, the CDR3 is TGCAGTGCTAGAGATTCAGGTTTGGGCCCCTACGAGCAGTACTTC.

The genes are TRBV12-3 or TRBV12-4 and TRBJ2-5; D is tentatively TRBD1 or TRBD2 (5 bases each). Trimming left V 5 bases short and J 7 bases short, with 17 bases between. CDR3 length: 14 amino acids. The CDR3 coding sequence is TGTGCCAGCAGTCCTCAGGGCGGCGCGGGGACCCAGTACTTC. Translation: CASSPQGGAGTQYF.

The rearrangement joins TRBV7-2 to TRBJ2-3, with D perhaps TRBD2 (5 bases). The length of the CDR3 is 14 residues. Germline loops: CDR1 SGHTA, CDR2 FQGNSA. Trimming removed 6 bases at V and 4 bases at J, with 14 bases between. The CDR3 sequence: CASRQPSGADTQYF. The CDR3 DNA reads TGTGCCAGCAGACAACCCAGCGGTGCAGATACGCAGTATTTT.

This clonotype was picked up many times. The CDR3 protein is CASSLKAGWLADPREQFF. CDR3 in DNA: TGTGCCAGCAGTTTGAAGGCAGGGTGGCTAGCGGACCCCCGGGAGCAGTTCTTC. The gene calls are TRBV12-3 or TRBV12-4 and TRBJ2-1; TRBD2 matches 7 bases. V lost 3 bases to trimming and J lost 10 bases; unmatched junction nucleotides: 21. The CDR3 sequence is 18 residues long.

This clonotype was seen repeatedly, ten times or more. This sequence joins TRBV29-1 and TRBJ1-5; the D gene is possibly TRBD1 (5 bases). Germline V CDR1 and CDR2: SQVTM, ANQGSEA. The CDR3 consists of 13 residues. Trimming removed 2 bases from V and 9 bases from J, with 14 bases in between. DNA for the CDR3: TGCAGCGTTGAAATGGGGGGAGGAACGCCCCAGCATTTT. Translation gives CSVEMGGGTPQHF.

The sample holds many counts of this clonotype. This chain joins TRBV24-1 and TRBJ2-1; 12 nucleotides line up with TRBD2. This CDR3 contains 13 residues. Per germline, CDR1 KGHDR and CDR2 SFDVKD. V lost 10 bases to trimming and J lost 9 bases; unmatched junction nucleotides: 6. The chain's CDR3 is CATGLAGGVEQFF. As DNA, the CDR3 is TGTGCCACGGGGCTAGCGGGAGGGGTTGAGCAGTTCTTC.